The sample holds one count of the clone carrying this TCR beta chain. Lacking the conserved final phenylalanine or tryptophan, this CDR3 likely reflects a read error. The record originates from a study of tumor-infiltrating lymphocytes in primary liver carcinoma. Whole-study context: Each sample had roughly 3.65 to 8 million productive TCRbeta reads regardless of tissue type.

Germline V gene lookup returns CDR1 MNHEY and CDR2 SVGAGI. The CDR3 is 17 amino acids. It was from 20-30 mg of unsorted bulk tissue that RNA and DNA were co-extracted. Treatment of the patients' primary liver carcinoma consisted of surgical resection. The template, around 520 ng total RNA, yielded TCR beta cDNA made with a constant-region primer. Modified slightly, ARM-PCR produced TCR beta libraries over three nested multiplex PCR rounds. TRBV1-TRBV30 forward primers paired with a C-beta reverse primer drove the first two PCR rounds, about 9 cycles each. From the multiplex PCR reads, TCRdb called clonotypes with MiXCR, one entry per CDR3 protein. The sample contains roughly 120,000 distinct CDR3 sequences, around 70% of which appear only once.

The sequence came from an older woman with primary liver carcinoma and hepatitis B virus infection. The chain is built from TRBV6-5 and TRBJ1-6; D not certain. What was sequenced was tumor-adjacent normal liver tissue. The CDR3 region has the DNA TGTGCTAGCAGCCAGACTGTGGGCGTTGGGGATAATCGACCCCTCCACCTT. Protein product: CASSQTVGVGDNRPLHL.